Detailed here is one T cell receptor beta chain. This sample stems from a study of blood T cell repertoires in COVID-19. The overall study: There were acute and convalescent COVID-19 samples, and they came from the United States, Italy and Spain.

Repertoires were generated with immunoSEQ multiplex PCR, while TCRdb's copy carries only in-frame clones and drops some. The table shows 330,000 or so clones, with about 87% occurring only once. Seattle patients were enrolled during active infection and followed longitudinally. The sequencing sample was made of peripheral blood. This clonotype was obtained from a man aged 25-40 years with COVID-19, enrolled during active disease.

Written as DNA, the CDR3 is TGTGCCAGCAGCCGGATAACAGGGGGCAATCAGCCCCAGCATTTT. It yields the protein CASSRITGGNQPQHF. V gene TRBV28 combines with J gene TRBJ1-5, with 7 bases aligning to TRBD1. The CDR3 has 15 residues. The germline V gene has CDR1 MDHEN and CDR2 SYDVKM. V dropped 6 bases and J dropped 2; count of bases not matched to a gene: 7.